This TCR beta chain was obtained from a study of read filtering for tumor transcriptome and immune sequencing. About the research overall: Per sample, TCR-region reads ranged about 3.5 to 11 million by IR-seq, 85 to 1273 by RNA-seq.

Ten or more counts support this clonotype. From roughly 400 ng of RNA, a library with molecular barcoded alpha/delta and beta/gamma adaptors was made. TCRdb passed the reads through MiXCR, listing each CDR3 protein once. The sample includes 75,000 to 95,000 distinct CDR3 sequences, roughly an eighth of them seen just once. This CDR3 comprises 16 residues. Germline CDR1 LGHDT, CDR2 YNNKEL (reference sequence). Trimming removed 1 base at V and 5 bases at J, with 17 bases between. The TCR sequence derives from a donor aged 40 or over with multiple myeloma. Sequenced material: a population of CD138-negative cells sorted from bone marrow. The chain is built from TRBV3-1 and TRBJ1-1; D is undetermined. CDR3 residues: CASSQGEPGLRTEAFF. The CDR3 DNA is TGTGCCAGCAGCCAAGGGGAACCCGGGCTCCGAACTGAAGCTTTCTTT.